Listed here are 23 T cell receptor beta chains from one sample, sequenced in a study of blood T cell repertoires in COVID-19. The repertoire was sequenced with immunoSEQ multiplex PCR; TCRdb's copy has only in-frame clones and lacks some. The table records 200,000 to 250,000 clones, more than 65% of them present only once. Source material: peripheral blood. The receptors were gathered from a woman in her thirties who had recovered from COVID-19.

This sequence joins TRBV29-1 and TRBJ1-6; perhaps TRBD1 as D (5 bases). Trimming cost V 7 bases and J 7 bases, with 14 bases left between them. This CDR3 region has 13 residues. The V gene's germline CDR1 is SQVTM and CDR2 ANQGSEA. This CDR3 reads CSAGRDLNSPLHF. DNA for the CDR3: TGCAGCGCCGGCCGGGACTTAAATTCACCCCTCCACTTT. Full variable domain (remainder filled in from reference TRBV29-1 and TRBJ1-6): SAVISQKPSRDICQRGTSLTIQCQVDSQVTMMFWYRQQPGQSLTLIATANQGSEATYESGFVIDKFPISRPNLTFSTLTVSNMSPEDSSIYLCSAGRDLNSPLHFGNGTRLTVT.

The rearrangement joins TRBV9 to TRBJ2-5, with D possibly TRBD1 on 6 matching bases. Trimming cost V 0 bases and J 2 bases, with 8 bases left between them. The CDR3 is made up of 14 amino acids. CDR1 and CDR2 (germline): SGDLS, YYNGEE. The CDR3 spells CASSVADRQETQYF. The CDR3 bases are TGTGCCAGCAGCGTAGCGGACAGACAAGAGACCCAGTACTTC.

The chain couples TRBV4-2 to TRBJ1-4; D remains ambiguous. Per germline, CDR1 LGHNA and CDR2 YNFKEQ. Trimming removed 0 bases at V and 7 bases at J, with 6 bases between. The CDR3 is made up of 13 amino acids. CDR3 sequence reads: CASSQDNSEKLFF. DNA for the CDR3: TGTGCCAGCAGCCAAGATAACAGTGAAAAACTGTTTTTT.

The chain employs TRBV10-1 and TRBJ1-5; TRBD1 is a possible D gene (6 bases). Trimming took 0 bases from V and 1 from J, leaving 7 bases between them. Germline V gene data show CDR1 as WNHNN and CDR2 as SYGVQD (reference sequence). The CDR3 consists of 15 residues. CDR3 region: CASSESTGSNQPQHF. Written as DNA, the CDR3 is TGCGCCAGCAGTGAGTCCACAGGGAGCAATCAGCCCCAGCATTTT.

This rearrangement joins TRBV19 to TRBJ2-7; TRBD2 agrees at 9 bases. This CDR3 region has 15 residues. The germline gives CDR1 LNHDA, CDR2 SQIVND (reference sequence). J gave up 2 bases and V 0 bases, and 2 bases lay outside the gene matches. The CDR3 loop reads CASSIDSGSPYEQYF. The CDR3 DNA follows: TGTGCCAGTAGTATAGATAGCGGGAGTCCCTACGAGCAGTACTTC.

This chain links TRBV10-3 with TRBJ2-1; 10 nucleotides match TRBD2. The CDR3 runs to 13 residues. V dropped 6 bases and J dropped 6; count of bases not matched to a gene: 2. In germline, CDR1 is ENHRY, CDR2 SYGVKD. CDR3 residues: CAISLAGGNEQFF. In nucleotides, the CDR3 is TGTGCCATCAGCTTAGCGGGAGGCAATGAGCAGTTCTTC.

This chain joins TRBV2 and TRBJ2-2, with 11 bases identical to TRBD1. The ends lost 6 bases at V and 5 bases at J; junction bases unmatched: 2. The germline V gene has CDR1 SNHLY and CDR2 FYNNEI. The CDR3 contains 14 residues. The chain's CDR3 is CASSGQGATGELFF. DNA for the CDR3: TGTGCCAGCAGCGGACAGGGGGCGACCGGGGAGCTGTTTTTT.

The rearrangement links TRBV11-2 to TRBJ1-4; 8 nucleotides align to TRBD1. Per germline, CDR1 SGHAT and CDR2 FQNNGV. The CDR3 extends over 16 amino acids. V trimming: 1 base; J trimming: 7 bases; junction bases outside the gene matches: 8. The CDR3 DNA reads as TGTGCCAGCAGCTTAGCTACAGGACAGGGCGGTGAAAAACTGTTTTTT. It encodes CASSLATGQGGEKLFF.

The J gene is TRBJ2-1, the V gene TRBV29-1; D perhaps matches TRBD1 (6 bases). Germline assignment: CDR1 SQVTM and CDR2 ANQGSEA. The ends were cut back, 7 bases at V and 7 bases at J, with 14 bases in the middle. The CDR3 spans 12 residues. CDR3 in amino acids: CSAGQGMNEQFF. The CDR3, as DNA: TGCAGCGCCGGGCAGGGGATGAATGAGCAGTTCTTC.

The V gene is TRBV10-2, the J gene TRBJ2-7; possible D gene TRBD2, 6 bases. Germline values: CDR1 WSHSY, CDR2 SAAADI. V shed 8 bases and J shed 0 bases, with 11 bases lying between them. The CDR3 length is 13 residues. The CDR3, as DNA: TGCGCCAGCTCCCGGGACTCCTCCTACGAGCAGTACTTC. Its translation is CASSRDSSYEQYF.

V gene TRBV27 combines with J gene TRBJ2-2; D uncertain. CDR1 and CDR2 from the germline V gene are MNHEY and SMNVEV (reference sequence). The CDR3 extends over 17 amino acids. The V gene lost 7 bases and the J gene lost 1 base, with 19 bases spanning the gap. The CDR3 loop reads CASTSYDAQLNTGELFF. The CDR3 DNA sequence: TGTGCCAGCACCTCTTACGACGCACAGTTGAACACCGGGGAGCTGTTTTTT.

The J gene is TRBJ2-7, the V gene TRBV7-3; D remains unclear. The CDR3 covers 13 residues. From germline, CDR1 is SGHTA and CDR2 FQGTGA. Trimming stripped 5 bases from V and 2 bases from J, with 10 bases between. CDR3 nucleotide sequence: TGTGCCAGCAGCCTTTCGGAGACCTACGAGCAGTACTTC. This gives the protein CASSLSETYEQYF.

V usage is TRBV28 and J usage is TRBJ2-1; 7 nucleotides match TRBD2. J was trimmed by 5 bases and V by 5 bases; bases with no gene match: 3. This CDR3 has 13 amino acids. CDR1 is MDHEN, CDR2 SYDVKM, per germline. The CDR3 loop reads CASSTAGDNEQFF. CDR3 in DNA: TGTGCCAGCAGTACTGCGGGGGACAATGAGCAGTTCTTC.

V gene TRBV6-6 combines with J gene TRBJ1-5, with D tentatively TRBD1 (6 bases). From germline, CDR1 is MNHNY and CDR2 SVGAGI (reference sequence). Trimming stripped 6 bases from V and 1 base from J, with 13 bases between. The CDR3 loop spans 15 amino acids. The CDR3 DNA is TGTGCCAGCAGCCTTATCAGGGGAAGCAATCAGCCCCAGCATTTT. It specifies CASSLIRGSNQPQHF.

CDR3 region: CASSLLWEKGGNEQFF. CDR3 nucleotides: TGTGCCAGCAGTTTATTATGGGAAAAAGGGGGCAATGAGCAGTTCTTC. The chain combines TRBV28 with TRBJ2-1, with TRBD1 as a possible D gene (6 bases). This CDR3 spans 16 amino acids. V was pared by 1 base and J by 6 bases, with 16 bases between. Germline assignment: CDR1 MDHEN and CDR2 SYDVKM.

This clone was detected a few times. At one of its ends the junction is not consistent with the germline gene, which may arise from a read error. The CDR3 nucleotides are TGCGCCAGCAGTGAGTCCGAGGCCACTGCACGATTCAAATTC. It specifies CASSESEATARFKF. The chain is built from TRBV10-2 and TRBJ1-2; D not certain. The CDR3 loop spans 14 amino acids. Germline lookup yields CDR1 WSHSY and CDR2 SAAADI.

The chain joins TRBV11-3 to TRBJ2-7; D may be TRBD1 (6 bases). V was shortened by 1 base and J by 4 bases, with 17 bases between the two germline ends. The CDR3 has 16 amino acids. Germline V lookup: CDR1 SGHNT, CDR2 YENEEA. DNA for the CDR3: TGTGCCAGCAGCTTAGGATCCGACGGGACAAATTACGAGCAGTACTTC. Translated: CASSLGSDGTNYEQYF.

A few counts support this clone. The CDR3 sequence: CASRSWDRGRTSNGYTF. In nucleotides, the CDR3 is TGTGCCAGCAGGAGTTGGGACAGGGGGCGGACAAGCAATGGCTACACCTTC. The chain links TRBV21-1 to TRBJ1-2; no check of the table's D call, TRBD1, against the DNA was made. TRBV21-1 constitutes a pseudogene. The CDR3 is made up of 17 amino acids.

The sample holds a few counts of this clone. The chain is built from TRBV6-5 and TRBJ2-7; D might be TRBD1 (5 bases). CDR1 and CDR2 (germline): MNHEY, SVGAGI. The CDR3 length is 13 residues. V lost 6 bases, J lost 0 bases, and 9 bases lay in between. In DNA, the CDR3 is TGTGCCAGCAGCCAGACAGTCTCCTACGAGCAGTACTTC. Protein sequence: CASSQTVSYEQYF.

Only a few counts were recorded for this clone. The rearrangement links TRBV28 to TRBJ1-2; D is possibly TRBD1 (6 bases). Germline assignment: CDR1 MDHEN and CDR2 SYDVKM. This CDR3 has 14 residues. Trimming shortened V by 2 bases and J by 8 bases, and 15 bases separated the two germline ends. CDR3 amino acids: CASSLGGATEGYTF. DNA of the CDR3: TGTGCCAGCAGTTTAGGGGGGGCGACGGAAGGCTACACCTTC.

This clone was found a few times. This chain uses TRBV6-5 with TRBJ2-1; TRBD2 aligns across 9 bases. The germline V gene has CDR1 MNHEY and CDR2 SVGAGI. The junction had 3 bases not matched to a gene; V was cut back by 0 bases and J by 3 bases. The CDR3 covers 16 residues. CDR3 residues: CASSYSSGRNYNEQFF. In nucleotides, the CDR3 is TGTGCCAGCAGTTACTCGAGCGGGAGGAACTACAATGAGCAGTTCTTC.

This clone occurred a few times. The chain carries TRBV27 and TRBJ1-5; possibly TRBD1 for D (6 bases). V lost 8 bases, J lost 8 bases, and 22 bases lay in between. Germline V gene lookup returns CDR1 MNHEY and CDR2 SMNVEV (reference sequence). CDR3 length equals 15 residues. CDR3 residues: CASRGPGTWSEPQHF. The CDR3 nucleotides read TGTGCCAGCCGAGGTCCCGGGACATGGTCGGAGCCCCAGCATTTT.

The chain couples TRBV5-1 to TRBJ1-4, with D uncertain. The length of the CDR3 is 15 residues. The germline gives CDR1 SGHRS, CDR2 YFSETQ. V shed 2 bases and J shed 8 bases, with 16 bases lying between them. The CDR3 loop reads CASSLMSSEGEKLFF. CDR3 DNA sequence: TGCGCCAGCAGCTTAATGTCCTCGGAGGGAGAAAAACTGTTTTTT.